Listed below are T cell receptor beta chains from one sample, sequenced in a study of T-cell reconstitution after alpha-beta-depleted transplantation in children. TCRdb independently ran MiXCR on the PCR reads; one entry per CDR3 protein. The table shows roughly 50,000 distinct CDR3 sequences, with 44% occurring only once. The sample here was PBMCs, mostly from graft donor cells, taken 360 days after TCRalphabeta/CD19-depleted stem cell transplant. The receptors originated from a male patient between 10 and 17 years old who had a stem cell transplant for acute lymphoblastic leukemia, so the T cells may come from the graft donor. The CDR3 runs from the conserved cysteine through the conserved F or W. Fields, in order: V gene, CDR3 protein.

v_gene: TRBV28
CDR3aa: CASSFRGYTGELFF

v_gene: TRBV4-3
CDR3aa: CASSQGTSALYEQYF

v_gene: TRBV12-3/TRBV12-4
CDR3aa: CASSKTGGSYEQYF

v_gene: TRBV6-5
CDR3aa: CASSYEDEQYF

v_gene: TRBV12-3/TRBV12-4
CDR3aa: CASSFRESPQQYF

v_gene: TRBV27
CDR3aa: CASRAGSHPSYEQYF

v_gene: TRBV14
CDR3aa: CASSQLGEQYF

v_gene: TRBV18
CDR3aa: CASSPDRAHEQYF

v_gene: TRBV6-2/TRBV6-3
CDR3aa: CASSSGQPQHF

v_gene: TRBV29-1
CDR3aa: CSGWTEFNTEAFF

v_gene: TRBV9
CDR3aa: CASSVIAGYEQYF

v_gene: TRBV9
CDR3aa: CASSVGTGGSTDTQYF

v_gene: TRBV5-4
CDR3aa: CASSLAEWTSGYNEQFF

v_gene: TRBV13
CDR3aa: CASSPGSDTQYF

v_gene: TRBV7-2
CDR3aa: CASSLQWGGQETQYF

v_gene: TRBV7-9
CDR3aa: CASSLIEGGEAFF

v_gene: TRBV5-1
CDR3aa: CASSLGFSNEQFF

v_gene: TRBV6-2/TRBV6-3
CDR3aa: CASRLTGGGETQYF

v_gene: TRBV7-3
CDR3aa: CASSSSSGMYYF

v_gene: TRBV7-9
CDR3aa: CASSRAYEQYF

v_gene: TRBV20-1
CDR3aa: CSARDERLLGQYF

v_gene: TRBV7-3
CDR3aa: CASSLGRLDIQYF

v_gene: TRBV11-1
CDR3aa: CASSSPGLAGIFPDTQYF

v_gene: TRBV7-9
CDR3aa: CASSSPNDTLYEQYF

v_gene: TRBV4-3
CDR3aa: CASSPRFTGVTGELFF

v_gene: TRBV28
CDR3aa: CASSFPDRTYEKLFF

v_gene: TRBV9
CDR3aa: CASSSGGSYNEQFF

v_gene: TRBV7-6
CDR3aa: CATLDGNNEKLFF

v_gene: TRBV20-1
CDR3aa: CSAELASLRGNEQFF

v_gene: TRBV7-6
CDR3aa: CASSFRVSGELFF

v_gene: TRBV20-1
CDR3aa: CSAKEDTGWNTEAFF

v_gene: TRBV5-1
CDR3aa: CASSAEGGGYTF

v_gene: TRBV27
CDR3aa: CASSRGTLIYEQYF

v_gene: TRBV12-5
CDR3aa: CASGIGTGRSQETQYF

v_gene: TRBV27
CDR3aa: CASLGQGHHEQYF

v_gene: TRBV7-7
CDR3aa: CASSNRLVDTQYF

v_gene: TRBV7-9
CDR3aa: CASSLEGDLVGEQFF

v_gene: TRBV4-3
CDR3aa: CASSQEGGGELFF

v_gene: TRBV7-9
CDR3aa: CASSLASLSYEQYF

v_gene: TRBV5-1
CDR3aa: CASSSVADLASYEQYF

v_gene: TRBV28
CDR3aa: CASSPKVGGPHEQFF

v_gene: TRBV27
CDR3aa: CASSIGTGGWGEQFF

v_gene: TRBV12-3/TRBV12-4
CDR3aa: CASRGLLQETQYF

v_gene: TRBV5-1
CDR3aa: CASSLGLIAGLNEQYF

v_gene: TRBV27
CDR3aa: CASSLFDSQGGQYF

v_gene: TRBV6-5
CDR3aa: CASKTQGNEQFF

v_gene: TRBV5-1
CDR3aa: CASHQGGQSTGELFF

v_gene: TRBV4-3
CDR3aa: CASSPGRVNYGYTF

v_gene: TRBV11-2
CDR3aa: CASSFGTRTYEQYF

v_gene: TRBV18
CDR3aa: CASSRSLEGNEQFF

v_gene: TRBV5-6
CDR3aa: CASSYGQGAITDTQYF

v_gene: TRBV5-1
CDR3aa: CASSLESAGRSYNEQFF

v_gene: TRBV13
CDR3aa: CASSLGRGPQHF

v_gene: TRBV20-1
CDR3aa: CSAPIGTDTQYF